One and the same sample provided the 18 T cell receptor beta chains below, sequenced in a study of blood T cell repertoires in COVID-19. Generated by immunoSEQ multiplex PCR, the TCRdb table keeps only in-frame clones and is missing some. Here the sample spans a few hundred thousand clones, about nine tenths being singletons. Material for sequencing was peripheral blood. These TCRs come from a man aged 50 to 59 with active or convalescent COVID-19.

The rearrangement joins TRBV7-2 to TRBJ2-1, with D perhaps TRBD2 (6 bases). The CDR3 extends over 15 amino acids. Trimming took off 1 base at V and 9 bases at J, with 16 bases between the two ends. Germline lookup yields CDR1 SGHTA and CDR2 FQGNSA. The CDR3 spells CASSLGRGSPREQFF. The CDR3 DNA reads TGTGCCAGCAGCTTAGGGCGGGGATCGCCTCGTGAGCAGTTCTTC. The entire variable domain, with the rest obtained from reference TRBV7-2 and TRBJ2-1, is as follows: GAGVSQSPSNKVTEKGKDVELRCDPISGHTALYWYRQSLGQGLEFLIYFQGNSAPDKSGLPSDRFSAERTGGSVSTLTIQRTQQEDSAVYLCASSLGRGSPREQFFGPGTRLTVL.

The chain employs TRBV11-2 and TRBJ2-2, with TRBD2 identical over 9 bases. CDR3 size: 18 residues. Germline CDR1 is SGHAT and CDR2 is FQNNGV. Losses at the gene ends were 0 bases for V and 6 bases for J; bases not matched to a gene: 11. The CDR3 DNA sequence: TGTGCCAGCAGCTTAGACACTCGCGGGGGGGCCGGCGCCGGGGAGCTGTTTTTT. Its translation is CASSLDTRGGAGAGELFF.

V and J are TRBV19 and TRBJ2-1; TRBD2 matches at 10 bases. Germline CDR1 is LNHDA and CDR2 is SQIVND (reference sequence). The J segment lost 6 bases and the V segment lost 1 base, leaving 9 bases of the junction unmatched. The length of the CDR3 is 17 residues. CDR3 sequence reads: CASSIALGLAGANEQFF. CDR3 coding DNA: TGTGCCAGTAGTATAGCCCTAGGTCTAGCGGGAGCCAATGAGCAGTTCTTC. Drawing the rest from reference TRBV19 and TRBJ2-1, the complete variable domain is DGGITQSPKYLFRKEGQNVTLSCEQNLNHDAMYWYRQDPGQGLRLIYYSQIVNDFQKGDIAEGYSVSREKKESFPLTVTSAQKNPTAFYLCASSIALGLAGANEQFFGPGTRLTVL.

On this clone itself: Distinct nucleotide sequences in the sample also encode this CDR3. J is TRBJ1-3 and V is TRBV18; TRBD1 matches 7 bases. The V gene's germline CDR1 is KGHSH and CDR2 LQKENI. This CDR3 comprises 13 residues. V gave up 3 bases and J gave up 4 bases; unmatched junction bases: 0. The CDR3 coding sequence is TGTGCCAGCTCACCGGGACAGGGAAACACCATATATTTT. This translates into CASSPGQGNTIYF.

This chain joins TRBV6-5 and TRBJ1-2; 7 positions agree with TRBD1. The V segment lost 4 bases and the J segment 7 bases; nucleotides outside the gene matches: 6. This CDR3 spans 13 amino acids. CDR1 and CDR2 from the germline V gene are MNHEY and SVGAGI. CDR3 in DNA: TGTGCCAGCAGTTCGGGACAGCTATTTGGCTACACCTTC. Translating it yields CASSSGQLFGYTF.

V gene TRBV5-4 combines with J gene TRBJ1-2; no firm D call. Germline V gene sequence: CDR1 SGHNT, CDR2 YYREEE (reference sequence). Trimming pared 0 bases from V and 4 bases from J, leaving 10 bases between. This CDR3 has 14 residues. The CDR3 bases are TGTGCCAGCAGCTTGGCGGCGGGCTCCTATGGCTACACCTTC. Residues: CASSLAAGSYGYTF.

This chain uses TRBV27 with TRBJ1-4; unclear D gene. V dropped 3 bases and J dropped 7 bases, with 12 bases sitting between them. The CDR3 totals 14 residues. CDR1 is MNHEY and CDR2 is SMNVEV in the germline V gene (reference sequence). CDR3 bases: TGTGCCAGCAGTTTGAACAGAATACCTGAAAAACTGTTTTTT. Protein: CASSLNRIPEKLFF.

The chain has TRBV5-5 and TRBJ1-3, with D perhaps TRBD1 (5 bases). CDR1 SGHKS and CDR2 YYEKEE come from the germline V gene (reference sequence). V lost 0 bases and J lost 0, with 19 bases in between. The CDR3 is 19 amino acids. The CDR3 coding sequence is TGTGCCAGCAGCTTGGTAGGGGCCGCTCCGAAATCCTCTGGAAACACCATATATTTT. The encoded protein is CASSLVGAAPKSSGNTIYF.

CDR3 protein: CASSYTGETQYF. For the CDR3, the DNA is TGTGCCAGCAGCTATACAGGGGAGACCCAGTACTTC. This sequence joins TRBV7-2 and TRBJ2-5; tentative D call: TRBD1 (6 bases). Per the germline V gene, CDR1 is SGHTA and CDR2 is FQGNSA. There are 12 residues in the CDR3. V lost 4 bases to trimming and J lost 5 bases, with 8 bases between them.

This clone appeared a single time. The chain couples TRBV9 to TRBJ2-5; D unclear. The CDR3 has 14 amino acids. Germline V gene sequence: CDR1 SGDLS, CDR2 YYNGEE. V was trimmed by 3 bases and J by 1 base, leaving 10 bases between them. CDR3 nucleotides: TGTGCCAGCAGCGGAAGACTTGCCCAAGAGACCCAGTACTTC. It yields the protein CASSGRLAQETQYF.

The rearrangement links TRBV5-6 to TRBJ1-2; D unclear. Germline-derived CDR1 and CDR2 are SGHDT and YYEEEE. V dropped 6 bases and J dropped 8 bases, with 14 bases sitting between them. CDR3 length: 12 residues. DNA for the CDR3: TGTGCCAGCAAATTGGTCGAGGTCGGCTACACCTTC. Translated, it gives CASKLVEVGYTF.

V and J are TRBV7-9 and TRBJ2-7; a weak D match, TRBD2 (5 bases). The germline gives CDR1 SEHNR, CDR2 FQNEAQ (reference sequence). The V end lost 5 bases, the J end lost 3 bases, and 5 bases lay between the germline ends. The CDR3 runs 11 residues. The CDR3 DNA sequence: TGTGCCAGCAGCGACTACTACGAGCAGTACTTC. As protein: CASSDYYEQYF. Together with reference TRBV7-9 and TRBJ2-7, the CDR3 gives the full variable domain: DTGVSQNPRHKITKRGQNVTFRCDPISEHNRLYWYRQTLGQGPEFLTYFQNEAQLEKSRLLSDRFSAERPKGSFSTLEIQRTEQGDSAMYLCASSDYYEQYFGPGTRLTVT.

The chain recombines TRBV19 with TRBJ1-4; tentatively, D is TRBD1 (5 bases). This CDR3 comprises 14 residues. CDR1 LNHDA and CDR2 SQIVND come from the germline V gene (reference sequence). V dropped 5 bases and J dropped 7 bases, with 14 bases sitting between them. The CDR3 spells CASSARVASEKLFF. The CDR3 DNA reads as TGTGCCAGTAGTGCCAGGGTGGCTAGTGAAAAACTGTTTTTT.

The rearrangement uses TRBV19 and TRBJ2-3; 9 bases are a match to TRBD1. Germline V lookup: CDR1 LNHDA, CDR2 SQIVND (reference sequence). V was clipped by 5 bases and J by 3 bases; unmatched bases: 6. The CDR3 has 15 amino acids. CDR3 DNA: TGTGCCAGTAGTCAACAGGGGGCGCGGACAGATACGCAGTATTTT. It specifies CASSQQGARTDTQYF.

A word on this clone: The sample has other DNA sequences that encode this CDR3 too. V and J are TRBV28 and TRBJ1-3; D is possibly TRBD1 (6 bases). Deletions cut 2 bases from V and 1 base from J, with 6 bases between. The length of the CDR3 is 14 residues. Germline V gene sequence: CDR1 MDHEN, CDR2 SYDVKM. The CDR3: CASSLRGSGNTIYF. The DNA of the CDR3 is TGTGCCAGCAGTTTAAGGGGGTCTGGAAACACCATATATTTT.

The chain has TRBV19 and TRBJ2-7, with a possible D match to TRBD1 (5 bases). The germline CDR1 and CDR2 sequences are LNHDA and SQIVND (reference sequence). V lost 4 bases and J 8 bases, leaving 9 bases between the germline ends. The CDR3 loop spans 11 amino acids. CDR3 DNA: TGTGCCAGTAGTACCCGACAGAAGCAGTACTTC. Residues: CASSTRQKQYF.

J is TRBJ1-1 and V is TRBV7-3, with 10 bases aligning to TRBD1. The CDR3 covers 14 residues. The V segment lost 5 bases and the J segment 4 bases; nucleotides outside the gene matches: 4. From germline, CDR1 is SGHTA and CDR2 FQGTGA. The CDR3 sequence is CASSATGGFTEAFF. As DNA, the CDR3 is TGTGCCAGCAGCGCGACAGGGGGCTTCACTGAAGCTTTCTTT.

The chain has TRBV6-2 or TRBV6-3 and TRBJ1-6; no clear D. The V end was cut by 4 bases, the J end by 6 bases, with 10 bases between. There are 14 residues in the CDR3. Looked up from germline, CDR1 is MNHEY and CDR2 is SVGEGT. Here the CDR3 DNA reads TGTGCCAGCAGTTTTACAGCTCTTAATTCACCCCTCCACTTT. Its translation is CASSFTALNSPLHF.